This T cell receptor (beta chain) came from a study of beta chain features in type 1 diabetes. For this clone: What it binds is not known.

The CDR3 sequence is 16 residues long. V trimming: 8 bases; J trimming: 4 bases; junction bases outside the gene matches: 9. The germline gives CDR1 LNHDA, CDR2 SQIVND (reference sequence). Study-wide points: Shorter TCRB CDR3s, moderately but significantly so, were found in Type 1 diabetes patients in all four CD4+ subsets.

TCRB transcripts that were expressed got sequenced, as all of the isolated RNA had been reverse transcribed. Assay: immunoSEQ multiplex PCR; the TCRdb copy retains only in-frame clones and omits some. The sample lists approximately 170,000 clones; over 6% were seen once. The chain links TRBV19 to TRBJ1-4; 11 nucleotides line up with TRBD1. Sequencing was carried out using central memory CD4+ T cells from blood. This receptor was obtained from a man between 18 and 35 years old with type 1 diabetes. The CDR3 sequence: CASGTGQGEINEKLFF. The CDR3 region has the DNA TGTGCCAGTGGTACGGGACAGGGGGAGATTAATGAAAAACTGTTTTTT.